This T cell receptor beta chain was sequenced in a study of T cells in Graves' hyperthyroidism and ophthalmopathy. Researchers amplified the TCR beta CDR3 regions from RNA transcripts. HTBI primers were the set used in a first-round RT-PCR of the TCR CDR3. One entry per CDR3 protein results from TCRdb running MiXCR on the multiplex PCR reads. The repertoire consists of 550,000 to 700,000 distinct CDR3 sequences, with around 46% occurring once and the leading ten covering roughly 19%. CDR3 length: 15 residues. With 4 bases removed from V and 0 bases from J, the gap between germline ends came to 10 bases. Germline lookup yields CDR1 MNHEY and CDR2 SVGAGI. Patients were excluded for uncontrolled infection, other autoimmune disease, pregnancy or lactation. Study-level results: Clonotypes that were expanded in thyroid above 0.001 mostly appeared in blood too.

This clonotype is a singleton in its sample. As yet, its antigen is unknown. V usage is TRBV6-5 and J usage is TRBJ1-5, with D uncertain. The TCR was taken from an adult woman with Graves' disease, either hyperthyroidism or ophthalmopathy (not recorded which). Sequenced: peripheral blood or thyroid tissue (not recorded which). The chain's CDR3 is CASSWQGASNQPQHF. The CDR3 DNA reads as TGTGCCAGCAGTTGGCAAGGAGCTAGCAATCAGCCCCAGCATTTT.